The 8 T cell receptor beta chains below were found in one sample sequenced in a study of beta chain features in type 1 diabetes. The whole isolated RNA underwent reverse transcription, so sequencing captured expressed TCRB transcripts. Sequencing was performed with immunoSEQ multiplex PCR; in TCRdb, only in-frame clones are kept and a portion is missing. The table lists a few hundred thousand clones, approximately 14% of them singletons, with over 5% in the top ten. The specimen sequenced was central memory CD4+ T cells from blood. The receptor set was obtained from a man aged 25-45 years in good health.

The chain carries TRBV7-2 and TRBJ1-2, with D tentatively TRBD1 (5 bases). The CDR3 runs 15 residues. Trimming pared 3 bases from V and 13 bases from J, leaving 24 bases between. The germline V gene encodes CDR1 SGHTA and CDR2 FQGNSA. CDR3 protein: CASSFAFAGRERCTF. The DNA of the CDR3 is TGTGCCAGCAGCTTCGCTTTTGCAGGGAGAGAACGGTGCACCTTC.

This clone was seen a few times. The chain uses TRBV11-2 and TRBJ2-3; D may be TRBD1 or TRBD2 (5 bases each). The CDR3 has 14 residues. From germline, CDR1 is SGHAT and CDR2 FQNNGV. Trimming cost V 2 bases and J 9 bases, with 15 bases left between them. Here the CDR3 DNA reads TGTGCCAGCAGCTTACTCACGGGGACGTCGACGCAGTATTTT. This translates into CASSLLTGTSTQYF.

This clone has just a few counts. The chain recombines TRBV7-9 with TRBJ2-3; possibly TRBD2 for D (6 bases). The V and J ends lost 4 bases and 5 bases respectively, with 19 bases between them. CDR3 length equals 16 residues. The germline V gene has CDR1 SEHNR and CDR2 FQNEAQ (reference sequence). The DNA of the CDR3 is TGTGCCAGCAGCTCCGCCGCTAGCGTGCCACAAGATACGCAGTATTTT. This sequence encodes CASSSAASVPQDTQYF.

This clone was detected a few times. The chain combines TRBV7-2 with TRBJ2-2; the D gene is possibly TRBD1 (6 bases). The V end lost 6 bases, the J end lost 4 bases, and 12 bases lay between the germline ends. The CDR3 sequence is 14 residues long. Germline V lookup: CDR1 SGHTA, CDR2 FQGNSA. The CDR3 bases are TGTGCCAGCAGTCCGGGACATCGCACCGGGGAGCTGTTTTTT. The encoded protein is CASSPGHRTGELFF.

This rearrangement joins TRBV2 to TRBJ2-5; 8 nucleotides line up with TRBD2. This CDR3 region has 13 residues. Germline V gene sequence: CDR1 SNHLY, CDR2 FYNNEI. J was trimmed by 6 bases and V by 7 bases; bases with no gene match: 7. The chain's CDR3 is CASTGPGGKTQYF. DNA of the CDR3: TGTGCCAGCACGGGACCGGGAGGGAAGACCCAGTACTTC. Filled out from reference TRBV2 and TRBJ2-5, the complete variable domain reads EPEVTQTPSHQVTQMGQEVILRCVPISNHLYFYWYRQILGQKVEFLVSFYNNEISEKSEIFDDQFSVERPDGSNFTLKIRSTKLEDSAMYFCASTGPGGKTQYFGPGTRLLVL.

The chain employs TRBV11-3 and TRBJ2-1, with 9 nucleotides matching TRBD1. This CDR3 is 16 amino acids long. Germline lookup yields CDR1 SGHNT and CDR2 YENEEA. J gave up 5 bases and V 0 bases, and 5 bases lay outside the gene matches. CDR3 DNA: TGTGCCAGCAGCTTAGATACAGGGGGCTCACACAATGAGCAGTTCTTC. Its translation is CASSLDTGGSHNEQFF.

This rearrangement joins TRBV5-1 to TRBJ2-7; no reliable D call. This CDR3 is 13 amino acids long. Trimming took off 0 bases at V and 3 bases at J, with 7 bases between the two ends. Germline CDR1 SGHRS, CDR2 YFSETQ. The DNA of the CDR3 is TGCGCCAGCAGCTTGGAGATGGGCTACGAGCAGTACGTC. It is translated as CASSLEMGYEQYV.

This clone was seen a few times. The chain combines TRBV7-2 with TRBJ1-1; D possibly corresponds to TRBD1 (6 bases). Germline V gene sequence: CDR1 SGHTA, CDR2 FQGNSA. V lost 2 bases, J lost 5 bases, and 18 bases lay in between. This CDR3 has 16 amino acids. The CDR3 nucleotides are TGTGCCAGCAGCTTACGTGGGTGGGGGCGCAGGACTGAAGCTTTCTTT. It is translated as CASSLRGWGRRTEAFF. Full variable domain (outside the CDR3, taken from reference TRBV7-2 and TRBJ1-1): GAGVSQSPSNKVTEKGKDVELRCDPISGHTALYWYRQSLGQGLEFLIYFQGNSAPDKSGLPSDRFSAERTGGSVSTLTIQRTQQEDSAVYLCASSLRGWGRRTEAFFGQGTRLTVV.